The next 18 T cell receptor beta chains were all read from a single sample in a study of T-cell memory formation after mild COVID-19 (dated by TCRdb to the early 2020s). Library preparation employed 5' RACE. Reads for this sample came from an Illumina NovaSeq 6000. Using fastp at Q25 and MiXCR, TCRdb reprocessed the public reads and kept productive beta chains. Here each entry gathers all rows of one CDR3 protein and keeps the most common genes and DNA. The table for this sample lists about 15,000 distinct CDR3 sequences; roughly a fifth of them were counted only once. 56% of the sample is in the top ten clones. Sample: PBMCs or a T cell subset sorted from them (not recorded which). The receptors were sampled from a young man who had mild COVID-19 (a few samples of this study predate the infection). The sample titles of this study are shuffled in the database, so cell type and time point are left out; the donor was told from shared clones.

The table lists this clonotype with many counts. The V call is TRBV4-1, the J call TRBJ2-5; no definite D call. Looked up from germline, CDR1 is MGHRA and CDR2 is YSYEKL. The V end lost 1 base, the J end lost 7 bases, and 13 bases lay between the germline ends. The CDR3 consists of 14 residues. The CDR3 DNA sequence: TGCGCCAGCAGCCAAGTCCGGGTCGGTGGGACCCAGTACTTC. It yields the protein CASSQVRVGGTQYF.

There are many counts of this clonotype. CDR3 in amino acids: CASSITQRYNEQFF. The CDR3 DNA sequence: TGTGCCAGTAGTATTACACAGAGATACAATGAGCAGTTCTTC. The V gene is TRBV19, the J gene TRBJ2-1; D gene ambiguous. Trimming pared 3 bases from V and 4 bases from J, leaving 10 bases between. The CDR3 is 14 residues long. In germline, CDR1 is LNHDA, CDR2 SQIVND (reference sequence). The whole variable domain, remainder taken from reference TRBV19 and TRBJ2-1, is DGGITQSPKYLFRKEGQNVTLSCEQNLNHDAMYWYRQDPGQGLRLIYYSQIVNDFQKGDIAEGYSVSREKKESFPLTVTSAQKNPTAFYLCASSITQRYNEQFFGPGTRLTVL.

This clonotype was recorded many times. The chain joins TRBV27 to TRBJ2-5; TRBD2 aligns across 7 bases. This CDR3 spans 14 amino acids. Germline CDR1 MNHEY, CDR2 SMNVEV (reference sequence). V lost 2 bases to trimming and J lost 3 bases; unmatched junction nucleotides: 3. The CDR3 DNA reads TGTGCCAGCAGTTTACGGGCGGGGGAAGAGACCCAGTACTTC. This translates into CASSLRAGEETQYF.

This clonotype has ten or more counts. The V and J genes are TRBV29-1 and TRBJ2-4, with a possible D match to TRBD2 (5 bases). Germline V lookup: CDR1 SQVTM, CDR2 ANQGSEA. The CDR3 runs to 14 residues. Trimming removed 0 bases from V and 5 bases from J, with 11 bases in between. CDR3 residues: CSVEERGVENIQYF. The CDR3, as DNA: TGCAGCGTTGAAGAACGGGGTGTAGAAAACATTCAGTACTTC.

The chain uses TRBV12-3 or TRBV12-4 and TRBJ2-7; no firm D call. V dropped 8 bases and J dropped 6 bases, with 11 bases sitting between them. This CDR3 has 11 amino acids. CDR3 loop: CASGDLLEQYF. In DNA, the CDR3 is TGTGCCAGCGGAGATCTCCTCGAGCAGTACTTC.

This clonotype was detected many times. This chain connects TRBV6-5 to TRBJ2-3, with 7 bases fitting TRBD1. Germline-derived CDR1 and CDR2 are MNHEY and SVGAGI. The CDR3 runs to 16 residues. V gave up 9 bases and J gave up 9 bases; unmatched junction bases: 21. DNA for the CDR3: TGTGCCAGTCAGTTCCGAGGAGCCCCAGGGGGTGACACGCAGTATTTT. Its translation is CASQFRGAPGGDTQYF.

This clonotype was counted many times. J is TRBJ2-1 and V is TRBV4-3; a weak D match, TRBD2 (5 bases). The CDR3 spans 15 residues. Trimming removed 1 base from V and 2 bases from J, with 9 bases in between. Germline values: CDR1 LGHNA, CDR2 YSLEER. Written as DNA, the CDR3 is TGCGCCAGCAGCCAAGGGCTAGCCCCCTACAATGAGCAGTTCTTC. As protein: CASSQGLAPYNEQFF.

The sample holds many counts of this clonotype. The chain employs TRBV29-1 and TRBJ1-5; 8 bases line up with TRBD1. CDR3 size: 13 residues. Germline loops: CDR1 SQVTM, CDR2 ANQGSEA. Unmatched junction bases numbered 4, after V lost 4 bases and J lost 5 bases. The CDR3 spells CSVGGQGDQPQHF. CDR3 in DNA: TGCAGCGTTGGAGGACAGGGTGATCAGCCCCAGCATTTT. Full variable domain (missing parts from reference TRBV29-1 and TRBJ1-5): SAVISQKPSRDICQRGTSLTIQCQVDSQVTMMFWYRQQPGQSLTLIATANQGSEATYESGFVIDKFPISRPNLTFSTLTVSNMSPEDSSIYLCSVGGQGDQPQHFGDGTRLSIL.

There are many counts of this clonotype. The CDR3 region has the DNA TGTGCCAGCGGCGAGGTTGACAGTTACACAGATACGCAGTATTTT. It translates to CASGEVDSYTDTQYF. The chain recombines TRBV7-9 with TRBJ2-3, with D perhaps matching TRBD1 (5 bases). The CDR3 loop spans 15 amino acids. The ends were cut back, 8 bases at V and 2 bases at J, with 17 bases in the middle. CDR1 SEHNR and CDR2 FQNEAQ come from the germline V gene (reference sequence). Full variable domain (rest looked up from reference TRBV7-9 and TRBJ2-3): DTGVSQNPRHKITKRGQNVTFRCDPISEHNRLYWYRQTLGQGPEFLTYFQNEAQLEKSRLLSDRFSAERPKGSFSTLEIQRTEQGDSAMYLCASGEVDSYTDTQYFGPGTRLTVL.

This clonotype has a count of ten or more. DNA for the CDR3: TGTGCCATCAGTCTTTTAGACGACAGGGCAATGAACACCGGGGAGCTGTTTTTT. Amino acids: CAISLLDDRAMNTGELFF. This chain connects TRBV10-3 to TRBJ2-2; 7 nucleotides match TRBD1. V was pared by 5 bases and J by 1 base, with 13 bases of the junction left unmatched. Germline CDR1 ENHRY, CDR2 SYGVKD. The CDR3 loop spans 18 amino acids.

This clonotype is judged large (0.1 to 1%). The chain joins TRBV2 to TRBJ1-1, with D hard to call. V lost 3 bases, J lost 3 bases, and 8 bases lay in between. This CDR3 spans 13 amino acids. Germline V lookup: CDR1 SNHLY, CDR2 FYNNEI. In DNA, the CDR3 is TGTGCCAGCAGTGAGAGGAGGTACACTGAAGCTTTCTTT. This translates into CASSERRYTEAFF.

This clonotype was found many times. The CDR3: CASSLSGVTEAFF. The DNA of the CDR3 is TGTGCCAGCAGCTTATCGGGGGTTACTGAAGCTTTCTTT. The chain has TRBV7-3 and TRBJ1-1, with D perhaps TRBD1 (5 bases). V lost 2 bases, J lost 5 bases, and 9 bases lay in between. Germline CDR1 and CDR2: SGHTA and FQGTGA. The CDR3 runs to 13 residues. Complete variable domain (other parts from reference TRBV7-3 and TRBJ1-1): GAGVSQTPSNKVTEKGKYVELRCDPISGHTALYWYRQSLGQGPEFLIYFQGTGAADDSGLPNDRFFAVRPEGSVSTLKIQRTERGDSAVYLCASSLSGVTEAFFGQGTRLTVV.

This clonotype was counted at least ten times. The rearrangement uses TRBV6-5 and TRBJ2-7, with 9 nucleotides matching TRBD1. CDR1 MNHEY and CDR2 SVGAGI come from the germline V gene. Trimming took 0 bases from V and 4 from J; bases not matched to a gene: 1. The CDR3 contains 14 residues. The CDR3 DNA sequence: TGTGCCAGCAGTTACTCGACAGGGGGTTACGAGCAGTACTTC. This translates into CASSYSTGGYEQYF.

This clonotype was counted between two and nine times. The gene calls are TRBV11-2 and TRBJ1-4; perhaps TRBD1 as D (5 bases). Germline loops: CDR1 SGHAT, CDR2 FQNNGV. The CDR3 is made up of 18 amino acids. With 2 bases removed from V and 6 bases from J, the gap between germline ends came to 22 bases. Here the CDR3 DNA reads TGTGCCAGCAGCTTAAGCAGGGACCCTACACTCTTCTATGAAAAACTGTTTTTT. Encoded protein: CASSLSRDPTLFYEKLFF.

This clonotype was counted a few times. The gene calls are TRBV5-5 and TRBJ1-5, with 12 bases aligning to TRBD1. This CDR3 spans 15 amino acids. CDR1 is SGHKS and CDR2 is YYEKEE in the germline V gene (reference sequence). The J segment lost 5 bases and the V segment lost 2 bases, leaving 2 bases of the junction unmatched. CDR3 nucleotides: TGTGCCAGCAGCTTTGGGACAGGGGGCTATCAGCCCCAGCATTTT. The encoded protein is CASSFGTGGYQPQHF. The full variable domain, with the rest looked up from reference TRBV5-5 and TRBJ1-5, is DAGVTQSPTHLIKTRGQQVTLRCSPISGHKSVSWYQQVLGQGPQFIFQYYEKEERGRGNFPDRFSARQFPNYSSELNVNALLLGDSALYLCASSFGTGGYQPQHFGDGTRLSIL.

This clonotype was counted many times. The genes are TRBV3-1 and TRBJ2-7, with 8 nucleotides matching TRBD1. Per the germline V gene, CDR1 is LGHDT and CDR2 is YNNKEL (reference sequence). The CDR3 runs 14 residues. Trimming took 3 bases from V and 5 from J; bases not matched to a gene: 6. The CDR3 spells CASSHTQGVHEQYV. CDR3 nucleotide sequence: TGTGCCAGCAGCCACACACAGGGGGTACACGAGCAGTACGTC.

This clonotype was seen many times. This chain's CDR3 is CASSRGPPRGEQFF. CDR3 in DNA: TGTGCCAGCAGTAGGGGGCCCCCCAGGGGTGAGCAGTTCTTC. The chain joins TRBV7-2 to TRBJ2-1; 7 positions agree with TRBD1. Germline CDR1 and CDR2: SGHTA and FQGNSA. The CDR3 is made up of 14 amino acids. Trimming took 6 bases from V and 9 from J; bases not matched to a gene: 11.

This clonotype was recorded at least ten times. The J gene is TRBJ2-7, the V gene TRBV7-9, with TRBD2 matching over 7 bases. Germline CDR1 is SEHNR and CDR2 is FQNEAQ (reference sequence). The CDR3 covers 13 residues. J lost 7 bases, V lost 6 bases, and 9 bases had no gene match. CDR3 sequence reads: CASRGTNRREQYF. CDR3 nucleotides: TGTGCCAGCAGGGGGACTAACCGACGGGAGCAGTACTTC.